This TCR beta chain was found in a study of OX40 agonist ivuxolimab in advanced cancers. At the level of the study: Partial responses were achieved by three patients, one with hepatocellular carcinoma and two with cutaneous melanoma.

The sampling schedule covered blood at baseline, cycle 4 day 1, and cycle 7 day 1. The CDR3 consists of 13 residues. The V gene's germline CDR1 is GTSNPN and CDR2 SVGIG (reference sequence). V trimming: 1 base; J trimming: 2 bases; junction bases outside the gene matches: 0. This table comes from immunoSEQ multiplex PCR, and its TCRdb copy is limited to in-frame clones, with some not included. The table records approximately 90,000 clones, about 89% of them present only once. The V call is TRBV30, the J call TRBJ2-7, with 9 positions matching TRBD1. The clonotype was recovered from an adult with an advanced solid tumor such as melanoma, head and neck, liver or kidney cancer. This material consisted of CD4+ or CD8+ T cells sorted from blood, taken in a trial of the OX40 agonist ivuxolimab. CDR3: CAWSGDRAYEQYF. For the CDR3, the DNA is TGTGCCTGGAGTGGGGACAGGGCCTACGAGCAGTACTTC.